The 26 T cell receptor beta chains in this list originate from one sample, sequenced in a study of blood T cells in healthy people across ages. Primers used in a second PCR of roughly 6 to 12 cycles were a sample-barcoded 5' primer and a J-beta primer mix. TCRdb redid the calling of the 5' RACE reads with MiXCR, one entry per CDR3 protein. Of 650,000 to 900,000 distinct CDR3 sequences listed, about 59% are singletons. Specimen: blood. These receptor sequences come from a man aged 30 to 45 in good health.

V gene TRBV4-3 combines with J gene TRBJ1-2; 8 nucleotides line up with TRBD1. There are 15 residues in the CDR3. The germline V gene encodes CDR1 LGHNA and CDR2 YSLEER. The V gene end was trimmed by 1 base and the J gene end by 7 bases; junction bases not matched to a gene: 8. For the CDR3, the DNA is TGCGCCAGCAGCCAAGTTGTGCCAGGGGGCTCTGGCTACACCTTC. Translated, it gives CASSQVVPGGSGYTF.

This clonotype was seen just once. The gene calls are TRBV3-1 and TRBJ1-5, with D possibly being TRBD1 (5 bases). The CDR3 has 15 amino acids. Trimming stripped 1 base from V and 3 bases from J, with 10 bases between. Germline-derived CDR1 and CDR2 are LGHDT and YNNKEL (reference sequence). The CDR3 region is CASSQGGDPNQPQHF. The CDR3 bases are TGTGCCAGCAGCCAAGGGGGGGACCCCAATCAGCCCCAGCATTTT. The variable domain in full, completed from reference TRBV3-1 and TRBJ1-5, reads DTAVSQTPKYLVTQMGNDKSIKCEQNLGHDTMYWYKQDSKKFLKIMFSYNNKELIINETVPNRFSPKSPDKAHLNLHINSLELGDSAVYFCASSQGGDPNQPQHFGDGTRLSIL.

This clonotype was seen a single time. The chain employs TRBV10-3 and TRBJ1-6, with a weak D call TRBD1 (5 bases). Germline CDR1 is ENHRY and CDR2 is SYGVKD. Trimming removed 6 bases at V and 10 bases at J, with 13 bases between. The CDR3 totals 13 residues. CDR3 coding DNA: TGTGCCATCAGATCCGGGACCTTGTCACCCCTCCACTTT. It codes for CAIRSGTLSPLHF.

By share, this clonotype counts as medium-sized (0.01 to 0.1%). V and J are TRBV4-3 and TRBJ2-2, with TRBD2 matching 9 bases. The V gene end was trimmed by 0 bases and the J gene end by 0 bases; junction bases not matched to a gene: 5. The CDR3 has 18 residues. Germline V lookup: CDR1 LGHNA, CDR2 YSLEER. The CDR3, as DNA: TGCGCCAGCAGCCAAGATCCAGCGGGGGGATCGAACACCGGGGAGCTGTTTTTT. It encodes CASSQDPAGGSNTGELFF.

The rearrangement links TRBV29-1 to TRBJ2-1; 7 nucleotides align to TRBD1. CDR3 length: 15 amino acids. Germline V gene sequence: CDR1 SQVTM, CDR2 ANQGSEA. The junction had 13 bases not matched to a gene; V was cut back by 7 bases and J by 4 bases. The CDR3 bases are TGCAGCGCTCTCCGAGGGGACAGAAGTTACAATGAGCAGTTCTTC. It is translated as CSALRGDRSYNEQFF.

In its sample, this clonotype was seen many times. This rearrangement joins TRBV29-1 to TRBJ2-1; TRBD1 might be the D (5 bases). CDR1 and CDR2 from the germline V gene are SQVTM and ANQGSEA. Trimming pared 4 bases from V and 0 bases from J, leaving 13 bases between. The CDR3 spans 15 residues. CDR3 in DNA: TGCAGCGTTGTGGGCGACAGTCGCTCCTACAATGAGCAGTTCTTC. Translated: CSVVGDSRSYNEQFF.

As for this clonotype: This could be a read error, since a much larger clone is one nucleotide away. The chain is built from TRBV10-3 and TRBJ1-5; D remains ambiguous. Trimming took 8 bases from V and 5 from J, leaving 16 bases between them. Germline assignment: CDR1 ENHRY and CDR2 SYGVKD. The CDR3 runs 14 residues. Written as DNA, the CDR3 is TGTGCCATCCGGAGCCAGGAACCCGATCAGCCCCAGCATTTT. Translation: CAIRSQEPDQPQHF.

The chain employs TRBV20-1 and TRBJ2-1; D possibly corresponds to TRBD2 (5 bases). Trimming shortened V by 6 bases and J by 8 bases, and 14 bases separated the two germline ends. The CDR3 is 12 amino acids. Germline CDR1 reads DFQATT; CDR2 reads SNEGSKA (reference sequence). In DNA, the CDR3 is TGCAGTGCGGTCCAGGCGGGTGATGAGCAGTTCTTC. It is translated as CSAVQAGDEQFF.

V and J are TRBV5-6 and TRBJ1-2; D ambiguous. The CDR3 is made up of 15 amino acids. CDR1 and CDR2 from the germline V gene are SGHDT and YYEEEE. Trimming cost V 0 bases and J 8 bases, with 17 bases left between them. The CDR3 DNA reads as TGTGCCAGCAGCTTGGGGGCTCTGAGGTCGAGCGGCTACACCTTC. Its translation: CASSLGALRSSGYTF.

This chain's CDR3 is CASSLVGTPYEQYF. In DNA form, the CDR3 reads TGTGCCAGCAGCTTAGTCGGGACACCCTACGAGCAGTACTTC. The chain carries TRBV11-3 and TRBJ2-7; D may be TRBD1 (6 bases). CDR3 size: 14 residues. The V end was cut by 1 base, the J end by 2 bases, with 9 bases between. Germline-derived CDR1 and CDR2 are SGHNT and YENEEA.

The chain recombines TRBV20-1 with TRBJ1-4; D is possibly TRBD1 (5 bases). V was trimmed by 6 bases and J by 2 bases, leaving 16 bases between them. Per germline, CDR1 DFQATT and CDR2 SNEGSKA (reference sequence). The CDR3 sequence is 15 residues long. The DNA for the CDR3 is TGCAGTGCCACACGGGGGGATTCGACTAATGAAAAACTGTTTTTT. This translates into CSATRGDSTNEKLFF.

The chain employs TRBV15 and TRBJ2-5; D gene uncertain. This CDR3 has 12 residues. V was pared by 2 bases and J by 11 bases, with 12 bases between. Per germline, CDR1 LNHNV and CDR2 YYDKDF (reference sequence). CDR3 nucleotides: TGTGCCACCAGCAGACAGCCCTATGAGCAGTACTTC. This sequence encodes CATSRQPYEQYF. Full variable domain (rest looked up from reference TRBV15 and TRBJ2-5): DAMVIQNPRYQVTQFGKPVTLSCSQTLNHNVMYWYQQKSSQAPKLLFHYYDKDFNNEADTPDNFQSRRPNTSFCFLDIRSPGLGDTAMYLCATSRQPYEQYFGPGTRLLVL.

This chain connects TRBV7-9 to TRBJ2-5, with a possible D match to TRBD1 (5 bases). The DNA end is a closer match to TRBJ2-7, so the J assignment may be wrong. Germline CDR1 SEHNR, CDR2 FQNEAQ (reference sequence). The CDR3 covers 15 residues. The CDR3: CASSLVQGISYEQYF. The CDR3 nucleotides read TGTGCCAGCAGCTTAGTGCAGGGAATCTCCTACGAGCAGTACTTC.

The CDR3 protein is CASSLGGQGDPSIKYSPLHF. In nucleotides, the CDR3 is TGTGCCAGCAGCTTAGGCGGACAGGGTGACCCTTCCATCAAATATTCACCCCTCCACTTT. V usage is TRBV7-9 and J usage is TRBJ1-6, with 8 bases fitting TRBD1. The germline V gene has CDR1 SEHNR and CDR2 FQNEAQ (reference sequence). The CDR3 runs 20 residues. The junction had 19 bases not matched to a gene; V was cut back by 1 base and J by 8 bases.

This clonotype was detected only a few times. In DNA form, the CDR3 reads TGTGCCAGCAGTCGAGCTTCGGACACTGAAGCTTTCTTT. Translating gives CASSRASDTEAFF. The V call is TRBV27, the J call TRBJ1-1; D uncertain. Between the trimmed V and J ends, which lost 5 bases and 3 bases, there was a span of 10 bases. The CDR3 runs to 13 residues. CDR1 and CDR2 from the germline V gene are MNHEY and SMNVEV (reference sequence).

A remark on this clonotype: Sequence at one end of the junction differs from germline and may be a read error. The chain has TRBV6-5 and TRBJ2-7; tentatively, D is TRBD2 (5 bases). The tail of the sequence fits TRBJ2-5 better, so the J call may be wrong. The CDR3 sequence is 11 residues long. Germline values: CDR1 MNHEY, CDR2 SVGAGI. For the CDR3, the DNA is TGTGTCAGCAGCCGGGATGAGACCCAGTACTTC. The encoded protein is CVSSRDETQYF.

This chain uses TRBV10-3 with TRBJ1-1; no clear D. Looked up from germline, CDR1 is ENHRY and CDR2 is SYGVKD. V lost 4 bases and J lost 1, with 10 bases in between. The CDR3 loop spans 14 amino acids. The CDR3 loop is CAISGVGPNTEAFF. The CDR3 DNA reads as TGTGCCATCAGTGGAGTAGGGCCGAACACTGAAGCTTTCTTT.

The chain carries TRBV7-8 and TRBJ1-1, with a possible D match to TRBD1 (5 bases). The V end was cut by 1 base, the J end by 1 base, with 19 bases between. Looked up from germline, CDR1 is SGHVS and CDR2 is FQNEAQ. The CDR3 extends over 18 amino acids. The CDR3 spells CASSLEESSWGRNTEAFF. The CDR3 DNA sequence: TGTGCCAGCAGCTTAGAGGAGAGTAGTTGGGGCCGGAACACTGAAGCTTTCTTT.

V is TRBV6-4 and J is TRBJ2-5; possible D gene TRBD2, 5 bases. V dropped 6 bases and J dropped 2 bases, with 10 bases sitting between them. Germline lookup yields CDR1 MRHNA and CDR2 SNTAGT. The CDR3 contains 13 residues. This chain's CDR3 is CASRSGAQETQYF. The CDR3 nucleotides are TGTGCCAGCAGGAGCGGAGCACAAGAGACCCAGTACTTC.

The chain recombines TRBV6-2 or TRBV6-3 with TRBJ2-1; D remains ambiguous. The V gene's germline CDR1 is MNHEY and CDR2 SVGEGT. There are 11 residues in the CDR3. V lost 5 bases and J 8 bases, leaving 7 bases between the germline ends. The CDR3 bases are TGTGCCAGCAGTACATTCGATGAGCAGTTCTTC. Translated: CASSTFDEQFF.

The count of this clonotype is one. This chain joins TRBV29-1 and TRBJ2-5; 9 bases fit TRBD2. The end of the DNA is better explained by TRBJ2-7, so the J call may be wrong. This CDR3 contains 15 residues. From germline, CDR1 is SQVTM and CDR2 ANQGSEA. Written as DNA, the CDR3 is TGCAGCGCACTGAAGCTAGCGGGGAACTCCTACGAGCAGTACTTC. It codes for CSALKLAGNSYEQYF.

In its sample, this clonotype was seen a few times. The chain carries TRBV12-3 or TRBV12-4 and TRBJ1-2, with TRBD1 as a possible D gene (6 bases). This CDR3 spans 13 amino acids. The V gene lost 7 bases and the J gene lost 3 bases, with 12 bases spanning the gap. The CDR3 reads CASTGGQDYGYTF. The DNA for the CDR3 is TGTGCCAGCACCGGGGGACAAGACTATGGCTACACCTTC.

V usage is TRBV20-1 and J usage is TRBJ1-2; D is unresolved. V lost 6 bases to trimming and J lost 4 bases, with 15 bases between them. CDR1 and CDR2 (germline): DFQATT, SNEGSKA (reference sequence). The CDR3 contains 13 residues. DNA for the CDR3: TGCAGTGCCAATTTCCAGGTCCTCTATGGCTACACCTTC. Amino acid sequence: CSANFQVLYGYTF.

The chain is built from TRBV29-1 and TRBJ2-7; no definite D call. The CDR3 spans 14 residues. From germline, CDR1 is SQVTM and CDR2 ANQGSEA. The V end was cut by 5 bases, the J end by 4 bases, with 18 bases between. The DNA of the CDR3 is TGCAGCGTTTCCCCCCGCAAAAGGCTTTACGAGCAGTACTTC. Translation gives CSVSPRKRLYEQYF.

V usage is TRBV25-1 and J usage is TRBJ2-3; TRBD2 matches 9 bases. V trimming: 2 bases; J trimming: 6 bases; junction bases outside the gene matches: 6. Germline CDR1 MGHDK, CDR2 SYGVNS. The CDR3 is 15 residues long. The CDR3 region is CASSEGSGGPDTQYF. The CDR3 region has the DNA TGTGCCAGCAGTGAAGGTAGCGGGGGCCCTGATACGCAGTATTTT.

This chain connects TRBV3-1 to TRBJ2-4, with a weak D call TRBD2 (6 bases). CDR1 LGHDT and CDR2 YNNKEL come from the germline V gene (reference sequence). CDR3 length equals 15 residues. The ends were cut back, 1 base at V and 7 bases at J, with 14 bases in the middle. The DNA for the CDR3 is TGTGCCAGCAGCCAAGCCACCAGACGGGGGAACATTCAGTACTTC. Amino acid sequence: CASSQATRRGNIQYF. The variable domain in full, completed from reference TRBV3-1 and TRBJ2-4, reads DTAVSQTPKYLVTQMGNDKSIKCEQNLGHDTMYWYKQDSKKFLKIMFSYNNKELIINETVPNRFSPKSPDKAHLNLHINSLELGDSAVYFCASSQATRRGNIQYFGAGTRLSVL.